This TCR beta chain appears in the sequencing data of a study of a mutant IDH1 vaccine in newly diagnosed glioma. The assay was immunoSEQ multiplex PCR, and TCRdb's table has in-frame clones only and misses some. The table has approximately 92,000 clones, 80% to 90% seen once; the top ten hold approximately 7.4%. Remarks on this clone: Its antigen is unknown.

General observations from the study: Apparently, pseudoprogression bore no relation to changes among the top peripheral T cell clonotypes.

Time point given: baseline, week 1 (first vaccination visit). Treatment given: pre-vaccination baseline after standard-of-care therapy. The ends lost 5 bases at V and 3 bases at J; junction bases unmatched: 6. Per the germline V gene, CDR1 is SEHNR and CDR2 is FQNEAQ (reference sequence). This CDR3 region has 14 residues. This TCR derives from a woman aged 45 to 65 with glioma. The chain employs TRBV7-9 and TRBJ1-2; 7 bases are shared with TRBD1. The sample consisted of PBMCs, taken from a glioma patient treated with radiotherapy, temozolomide or both. The CDR3 region is CASSQGQSHYGYTF. The CDR3 DNA is TGTGCCAGCAGCCAGGGACAGAGCCACTATGGCTACACCTTC.